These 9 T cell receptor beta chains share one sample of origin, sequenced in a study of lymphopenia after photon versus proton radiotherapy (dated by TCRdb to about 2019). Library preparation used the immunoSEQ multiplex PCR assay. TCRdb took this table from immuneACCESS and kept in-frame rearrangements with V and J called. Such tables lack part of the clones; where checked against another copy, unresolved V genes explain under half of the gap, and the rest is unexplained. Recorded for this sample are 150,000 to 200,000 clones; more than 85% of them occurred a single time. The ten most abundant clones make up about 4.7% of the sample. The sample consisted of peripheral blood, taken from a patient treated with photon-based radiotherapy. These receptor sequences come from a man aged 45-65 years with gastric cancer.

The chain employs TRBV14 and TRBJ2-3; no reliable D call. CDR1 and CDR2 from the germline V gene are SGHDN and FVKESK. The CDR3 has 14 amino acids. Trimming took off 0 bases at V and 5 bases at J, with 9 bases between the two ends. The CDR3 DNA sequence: TGTGCCAGCAGCCAAGAACTGGGAAGAGATACGCAGTATTTT. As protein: CASSQELGRDTQYF.

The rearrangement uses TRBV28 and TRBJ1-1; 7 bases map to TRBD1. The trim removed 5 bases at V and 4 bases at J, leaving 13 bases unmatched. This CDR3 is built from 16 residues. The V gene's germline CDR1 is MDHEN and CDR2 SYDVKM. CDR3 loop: CASSKTRGQASTEAFF. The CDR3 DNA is TGTGCCAGCAGTAAAACGCGCGGACAGGCTAGCACTGAAGCTTTCTTT.

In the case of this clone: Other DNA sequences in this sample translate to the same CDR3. The CDR3: CSVADYEQYF. CDR3 bases: TGCAGCGTTGCAGATTACGAGCAGTACTTC. The rearrangement uses TRBV29-1 and TRBJ2-7; the D is unclear. Germline CDR1 and CDR2: SQVTM and ANQGSEA. Trimming stripped 4 bases from V and 4 bases from J, with 5 bases between. The CDR3 loop spans 10 amino acids.

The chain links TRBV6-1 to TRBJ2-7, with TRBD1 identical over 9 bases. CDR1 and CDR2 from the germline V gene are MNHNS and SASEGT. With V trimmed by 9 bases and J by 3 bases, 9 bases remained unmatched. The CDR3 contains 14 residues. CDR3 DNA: TGTGCCAGTCAGAAGACAGGGGGATACTACGAGCAGTACTTC. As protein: CASQKTGGYYEQYF.

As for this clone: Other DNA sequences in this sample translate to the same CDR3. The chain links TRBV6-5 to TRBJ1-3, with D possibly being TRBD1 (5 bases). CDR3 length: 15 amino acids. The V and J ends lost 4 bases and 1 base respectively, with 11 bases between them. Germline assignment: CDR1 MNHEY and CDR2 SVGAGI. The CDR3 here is CASSSGRTSGNTIYF. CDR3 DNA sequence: TGTGCCAGCAGTTCGGGACGGACTTCTGGAAACACCATATATTTT.

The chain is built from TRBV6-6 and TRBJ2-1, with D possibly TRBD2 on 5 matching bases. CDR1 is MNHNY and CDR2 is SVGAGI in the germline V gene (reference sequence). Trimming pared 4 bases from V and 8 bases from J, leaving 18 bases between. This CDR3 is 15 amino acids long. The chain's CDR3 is CASSFSGLSIYEQFF. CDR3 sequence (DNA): TGTGCCAGCAGTTTCAGCGGCCTGAGTATATATGAGCAGTTCTTC.

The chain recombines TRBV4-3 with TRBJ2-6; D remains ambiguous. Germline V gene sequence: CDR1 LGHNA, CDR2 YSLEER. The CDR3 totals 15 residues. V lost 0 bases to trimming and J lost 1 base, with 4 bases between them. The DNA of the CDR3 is TGCGCCAGCAGCCAAGAGGTATCTGGGGCCAACGTCCTGACTTTC. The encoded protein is CASSQEVSGANVLTF.

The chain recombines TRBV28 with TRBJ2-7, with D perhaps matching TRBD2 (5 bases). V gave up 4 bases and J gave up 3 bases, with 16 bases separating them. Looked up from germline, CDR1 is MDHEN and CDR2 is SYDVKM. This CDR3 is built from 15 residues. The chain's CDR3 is CASSSPPRGIYEQYF. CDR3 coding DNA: TGTGCCAGCAGTTCACCCCCTCGGGGAATCTACGAGCAGTACTTC.

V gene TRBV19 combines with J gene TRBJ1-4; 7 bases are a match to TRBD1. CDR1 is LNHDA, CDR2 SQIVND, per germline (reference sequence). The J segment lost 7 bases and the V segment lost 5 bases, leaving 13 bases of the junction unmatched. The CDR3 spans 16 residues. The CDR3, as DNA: TGTGCCAGTAGTCGGGGTCCGGGGACAGTATCTGAAAAACTGTTTTTT. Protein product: CASSRGPGTVSEKLFF.